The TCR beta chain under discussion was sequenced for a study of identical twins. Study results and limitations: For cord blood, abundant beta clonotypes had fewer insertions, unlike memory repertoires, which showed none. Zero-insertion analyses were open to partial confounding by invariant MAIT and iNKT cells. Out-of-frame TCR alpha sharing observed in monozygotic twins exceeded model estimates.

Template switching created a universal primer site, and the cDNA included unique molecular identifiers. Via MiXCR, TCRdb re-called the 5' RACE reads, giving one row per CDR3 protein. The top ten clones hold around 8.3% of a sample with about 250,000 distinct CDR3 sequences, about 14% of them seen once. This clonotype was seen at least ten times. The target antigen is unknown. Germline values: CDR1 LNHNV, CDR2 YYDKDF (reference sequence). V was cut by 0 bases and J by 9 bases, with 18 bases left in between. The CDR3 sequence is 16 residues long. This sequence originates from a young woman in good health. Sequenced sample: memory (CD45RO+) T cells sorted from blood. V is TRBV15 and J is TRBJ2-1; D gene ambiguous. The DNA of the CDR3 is TGTGCCACCAGCAGAGATTCGGTCCGCCAACCTAGTGAGCAGTTCTTC. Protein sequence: CATSRDSVRQPSEQFF.